A single sample is the source of the 22 T cell receptor beta chains below, sequenced in a study of blood T cell repertoires in COVID-19. The repertoire was sequenced with immunoSEQ multiplex PCR; TCRdb's copy has only in-frame clones and lacks some. Among about 56,000 clones listed, around 80% were seen once. The sequenced sample consisted of peripheral blood. Receptors were obtained from a woman over 75 with acute or convalescent COVID-19.

Only one count was recorded for this clone. The chain combines TRBV5-4 with TRBJ2-7, with 11 bases identical to TRBD2. With 4 bases clipped from V and 7 bases from J, the junction kept 7 bases outside the gene matches. There are 14 residues in the CDR3. Germline CDR1 is SGHNT and CDR2 is YYREEE (reference sequence). The DNA of the CDR3 is TGTGCCAGCAGCCGTAGCGGGAGGGCCGGTGAGCAGTACTTC. Encoded protein: CASSRSGRAGEQYF.

The chain carries TRBV7-2 and TRBJ1-6; 8 positions agree with TRBD1. The CDR3 spans 14 residues. Germline-derived CDR1 and CDR2 are SGHTA and FQGNSA. V trimming: 5 bases; J trimming: 9 bases; junction bases outside the gene matches: 6. The CDR3 here is CASSTPGQVSPLHF. In DNA, the CDR3 is TGTGCCAGCAGCACCCCGGGACAGGTTTCACCCCTCCACTTT.

This chain joins TRBV6-5 and TRBJ2-1, with no clear D. This CDR3 comprises 11 residues. Trimming stripped 8 bases from V and 1 base from J, with 3 bases between. Germline V gene data show CDR1 as MNHEY and CDR2 as SVGAGI. In DNA form, the CDR3 reads TGTGCCAGCGCGTCCTACAATGAGCAGTTCTTC. Translation gives CASASYNEQFF.

This sequence joins TRBV30 and TRBJ1-1; D not resolved. The CDR3 is made up of 13 amino acids. The germline CDR1 and CDR2 sequences are GTSNPN and SVGIG (reference sequence). The ends were cut back, 4 bases at V and 1 base at J, with 10 bases in the middle. CDR3 region: CAWTSFRNTEAFF. The CDR3 bases are TGTGCCTGGACCTCTTTCCGGAACACTGAAGCTTTCTTT.

V usage is TRBV2 and J usage is TRBJ2-7; the D is unclear. The germline CDR1 and CDR2 sequences are SNHLY and FYNNEI. The V and J ends lost 1 base and 6 bases respectively, with 7 bases between them. This CDR3 is built from 12 residues. The CDR3 coding sequence is TGTGCCAGCAGTGAAGTGGGCAGCGAGCAGTACTTC. Translated: CASSEVGSEQYF.

This chain joins TRBV19 and TRBJ1-1; D perhaps matches TRBD1 (5 bases). V dropped 5 bases and J dropped 2 bases, with 12 bases sitting between them. CDR1 and CDR2 from the germline V gene are LNHDA and SQIVND (reference sequence). CDR3 length: 14 amino acids. CDR3 region: CASSLPGGNTEAFF. CDR3 in DNA: TGTGCCAGTAGTCTTCCGGGGGGAAACACTGAAGCTTTCTTT.

The chain links TRBV30 to TRBJ2-2, with D uncertain. V lost 0 bases and J 7 bases, leaving 9 bases between the germline ends. This CDR3 region has 13 residues. Germline CDR1 reads GTSNPN; CDR2 reads SVGIG (reference sequence). The CDR3 sequence: CAWSVGDFGELFF. The CDR3 DNA sequence: TGTGCCTGGAGTGTAGGAGACTTCGGGGAGCTGTTTTTT.

The CDR3 DNA reads as TGCGCCAGCAGTGAGGGAAGGGGCCCCCAGCATTTT. Translating it yields CASSEGRGPQHF. The chain carries TRBV10-1 and TRBJ1-5, with TRBD1 as a possible D gene (5 bases). The CDR3 has 12 residues. Trimming took 2 bases from V and 10 from J, leaving 9 bases between them. Germline V lookup: CDR1 WNHNN, CDR2 SYGVQD (reference sequence).

The chain uses TRBV19 and TRBJ2-2; D unclear. Germline CDR1 and CDR2: LNHDA and SQIVND (reference sequence). This CDR3 comprises 14 residues. V was cut by 4 bases and J by 4 bases, with 10 bases left in between. Here the CDR3 reads CASSTYSSTGELFF. CDR3 nucleotide sequence: TGTGCCAGTAGTACCTACTCATCCACCGGGGAGCTGTTTTTT.

This clone came up once. The genes are TRBV7-8 and TRBJ2-3; 9 bases are shared with TRBD2. Germline loops: CDR1 SGHVS, CDR2 FQNEAQ. V was pared by 1 base and J by 4 bases, with 6 bases of the junction left unmatched. The CDR3 runs to 16 residues. This chain's CDR3 is CASSLDGGRVADTQYF. CDR3 nucleotide sequence: TGTGCCAGCAGCTTAGACGGCGGGAGGGTTGCAGATACGCAGTATTTT.

The CDR3 nucleotides read TGTGCCAGCCGGAACGTCGGACTAGCGGGAGGAATGGAGCAGTACTTC. Protein: CASRNVGLAGGMEQYF. This chain joins TRBV27 and TRBJ2-7; 14 bases map to TRBD2. V lost 8 bases and J lost 7; bases outside the gene matches: 13. Germline V gives CDR1 MNHEY, CDR2 SMNVEV (reference sequence). The CDR3 consists of 16 residues.

CDR3 in amino acids: CASSPLLSGSSGNTIYF. The CDR3 DNA is TGTGCCAGCTCACCACTCTTGTCAGGATCCTCTGGAAACACCATATATTTT. The chain has TRBV18 and TRBJ1-3; D unresolved. Germline CDR1 reads KGHSH; CDR2 reads LQKENI. The CDR3 consists of 17 residues. Deletions cut 1 base from V and 0 bases from J, with 13 bases between.

This chain joins TRBV2 and TRBJ1-3; the match to TRBD1 covers 7 bases. The CDR3 sequence is 14 residues long. Germline loops: CDR1 SNHLY, CDR2 FYNNEI. Trimming at V came to 8 bases and at J to 0 bases, leaving 4 bases not matched to a gene. The CDR3 DNA sequence: TGTGCCAGCCAACGACAGGGCTCTGGAAACACCATATATTTT. Amino acids: CASQRQGSGNTIYF. The complete variable domain, with remaining parts taken from reference TRBV2 and TRBJ1-3, reads EPEVTQTPSHQVTQMGQEVILRCVPISNHLYFYWYRQILGQKVEFLVSFYNNEISEKSEIFDDQFSVERPDGSNFTLKIRSTKLEDSAMYFCASQRQGSGNTIYFGEGSWLTVV.

The rearrangement links TRBV9 to TRBJ1-5, with D uncertain. CDR3 size: 14 residues. Trimming removed 9 bases at V and 1 base at J, with 14 bases between. The germline V gene encodes CDR1 SGDLS and CDR2 YYNGEE. The CDR3 DNA follows: TGTGCCACCCTTCACATCCTCAGCAATCAGCCCCAGCATTTT. This sequence encodes CATLHILSNQPQHF.

The chain carries TRBV11-2 and TRBJ2-2; TRBD1 might be the D (6 bases). The CDR3 extends over 15 amino acids. Germline lookup yields CDR1 SGHAT and CDR2 FQNNGV. Trimming took off 2 bases at V and 6 bases at J, with 13 bases between the two ends. As DNA, the CDR3 is TGTGCCAGCAGCTTACCCTCACAGGGCTCCGGGGAGCTGTTTTTT. It specifies CASSLPSQGSGELFF.

The chain combines TRBV11-2 with TRBJ2-7, with D perhaps matching TRBD1 (6 bases). Germline assignment: CDR1 SGHAT and CDR2 FQNNGV. The CDR3 totals 15 residues. V was clipped by 5 bases and J by 0 bases, with 14 bases between them. CDR3 residues: CASSQDSISSYEQYF. As DNA, the CDR3 is TGTGCCAGCAGCCAGGACAGCATAAGCTCCTACGAGCAGTACTTC.

In nucleotides, the CDR3 is TGTGCCAGTAGTATTAAACTAGCGCAGACCTACACAGATACGCAGTATTTT. It encodes CASSIKLAQTYTDTQYF. The V and J genes are TRBV19 and TRBJ2-3, with TRBD2 identical over 7 bases. Unmatched junction bases numbered 11, after V lost 3 bases and J lost 2 bases. This CDR3 has 17 residues. CDR1 and CDR2 (germline): LNHDA, SQIVND (reference sequence). Based on the CDR3 plus reference TRBV19 and TRBJ2-3, the full variable domain is DGGITQSPKYLFRKEGQNVTLSCEQNLNHDAMYWYRQDPGQGLRLIYYSQIVNDFQKGDIAEGYSVSREKKESFPLTVTSAQKNPTAFYLCASSIKLAQTYTDTQYFGPGTRLTVL.

The CDR3 is CASSPSGHMNTEAFF. Here the CDR3 DNA reads TGTGCCAGCAGCCCCTCGGGACACATGAACACTGAAGCTTTCTTT. This rearrangement joins TRBV7-9 to TRBJ1-1, with D tentatively TRBD1 (6 bases). The ends were cut back, 5 bases at V and 0 bases at J, with 13 bases in the middle. The CDR3 runs to 15 residues. Looked up from germline, CDR1 is SEHNR and CDR2 is FQNEAQ (reference sequence).

This clone appeared a few times. The chain joins TRBV27 to TRBJ2-7; TRBD1 aligns across 8 bases. V gave up 5 bases and J gave up 3 bases; unmatched junction bases: 6. The CDR3 is 14 amino acids. Germline V gene lookup returns CDR1 MNHEY and CDR2 SMNVEV (reference sequence). Written as DNA, the CDR3 is TGTGCCAGCAGTGTCTCCGGGACAGGCTACGAGCAGTACTTC. Translated: CASSVSGTGYEQYF.

V gene TRBV19 combines with J gene TRBJ2-7; D not certain. Germline V gene sequence: CDR1 LNHDA, CDR2 SQIVND (reference sequence). The germline V and J ends were trimmed by 4 bases and 0 bases, with 7 bases remaining between them. The CDR3 contains 13 residues. The chain's CDR3 is CASSSTRSYEQYF. As DNA, the CDR3 is TGTGCCAGTAGTAGTACACGCTCCTACGAGCAGTACTTC. The whole variable domain, filled in from reference TRBV19 and TRBJ2-7, reads DGGITQSPKYLFRKEGQNVTLSCEQNLNHDAMYWYRQDPGQGLRLIYYSQIVNDFQKGDIAEGYSVSREKKESFPLTVTSAQKNPTAFYLCASSSTRSYEQYFGPGTRLTVT.

The V and J genes are TRBV2 and TRBJ1-6; D call uncertain. This CDR3 spans 12 amino acids. V was shortened by 5 bases and J by 5 bases, with 4 bases between the two germline ends. In germline, CDR1 is SNHLY, CDR2 FYNNEI. The CDR3 DNA reads as TGTGCCAGCAGTCCTAATAATTCACCCCTCCACTTT. Residues: CASSPNNSPLHF.

V gene TRBV19 combines with J gene TRBJ2-2; D might be TRBD2 (6 bases). The CDR3 is made up of 15 amino acids. The germline V gene encodes CDR1 LNHDA and CDR2 SQIVND (reference sequence). V dropped 5 bases and J dropped 1 base, with 11 bases sitting between them. CDR3 protein: CASSRGRENTGELFF. The CDR3, as DNA: TGTGCCAGTAGTCGAGGGCGGGAGAACACCGGGGAGCTGTTTTTT.